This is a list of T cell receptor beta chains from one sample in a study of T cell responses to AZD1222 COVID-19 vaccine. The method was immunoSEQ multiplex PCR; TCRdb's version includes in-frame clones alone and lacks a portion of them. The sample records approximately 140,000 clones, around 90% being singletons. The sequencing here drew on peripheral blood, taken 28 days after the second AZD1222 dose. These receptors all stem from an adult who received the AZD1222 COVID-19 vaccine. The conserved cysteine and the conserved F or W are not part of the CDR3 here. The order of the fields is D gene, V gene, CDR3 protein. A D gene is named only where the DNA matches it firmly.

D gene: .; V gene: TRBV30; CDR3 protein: AWSVRDTGELF
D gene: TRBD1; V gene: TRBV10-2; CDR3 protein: ASLRGQSNYGYT
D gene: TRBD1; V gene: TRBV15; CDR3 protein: ATRQLQGAGEQY
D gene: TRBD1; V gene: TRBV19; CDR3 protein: ASGTGAYSGNTIY
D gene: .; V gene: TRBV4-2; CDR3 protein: ASSAGTQNQPQH
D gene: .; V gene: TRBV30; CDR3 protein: AWSNGGYGYT
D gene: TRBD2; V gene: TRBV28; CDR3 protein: ASSKLAERADTQY
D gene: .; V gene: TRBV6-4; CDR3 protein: ASSDSMTGWAYEQY
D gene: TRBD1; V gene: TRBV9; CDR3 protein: ASSPQRGRRGTEAF
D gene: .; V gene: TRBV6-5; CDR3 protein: ASSYSAGYEQY